The source of this T cell receptor beta chain is a study of blood T cells in healthy people across ages. In the study overall: About one barcoded TCR beta cDNA was captured per two T cells.

A second PCR, run for about 6 to 12 cycles, used a sample-barcoded 5' primer plus a J-beta primer mix. TCRdb re-called the 5' RACE reads with MiXCR, one entry per CDR3 protein. The sample lists a few hundred thousand distinct CDR3 sequences, about 25% occurring once. The CDR3 spans 19 residues. The V segment lost 2 bases and the J segment 1 base; nucleotides outside the gene matches: 10. The V gene's germline CDR1 is SGHTA and CDR2 FQGNSA. This clonotype was seen a single time. The sequenced material came from blood. This chain connects TRBV7-2 to TRBJ2-3; TRBD2 matches at 12 bases. The source is a woman in her 70s in good health. The CDR3 sequence: CASSLKVASGGAGTDTQYF. The CDR3 coding sequence is TGTGCCAGCAGCTTAAAAGTGGCTAGCGGGGGGGCCGGCACAGATACGCAGTATTTT. The full variable domain, with the rest looked up from reference TRBV7-2 and TRBJ2-3, is GAGVSQSPSNKVTEKGKDVELRCDPISGHTALYWYRQSLGQGLEFLIYFQGNSAPDKSGLPSDRFSAERTGGSVSTLTIQRTQQEDSAVYLCASSLKVASGGAGTDTQYFGPGTRLTVL.